This is a list of T cell receptor beta chains from one sample in a study of radiation and T cells in renal cell carcinoma. TCRdb's copy holds only in-frame clones and misses some; the assay was immunoSEQ multiplex PCR. The profile shows roughly 120,000 clones, 80% to 85% of them singletons. The material sequenced was blood, taken from a patient whose treatment included radiotherapy and nephrectomy. The receptors derive from a woman aged 60-70 years with renal cell carcinoma. Each CDR3 is given with its conserved first and last residue.

V	CDR3
TRBV18	CASSRDGSTDTQYF
TRBV10-3	CAISGLAGDEQYF
TRBV5-4	CASSLSYHEQYF
TRBV19	CASSISGQPSTDTQYF
TRBV30	CAWSKGQGGLNEKLFF
TRBV11-1	CASSFQSRLEAFF
TRBV11-2	CASSPSSGQVLYGYTF
TRBV19	CATSGGGADTQYF
TRBV4-3	CASSLGTPLGYEQYF
TRBV28	CASSLRGVGFYTEAFF
TRBV10-1	CAPRGANREPQHF
TRBV19	CASSPNRGLSYEQYF
TRBV28	CASSPADRAYGYTF
TRBV27	CASSYGTGFTEAFF
TRBV6-5	CASSYSVMNTEAFF
TRBV28	CASSLAQGRKTEAFF
TRBV19	CASSEVGDSPLHF
TRBV21-1	CASSSDRGYNEQFF
TRBV6-1	CASSDPGQILYEQYF
TRBV27	CASSPGTSRSSPLHF
TRBV2	CASSFQGNQETQYF
TRBV6-1	CASRTDSYYGYTF
TRBV10-3	CAISEQGAVTSPLHF
TRBV9	CASSGAHTEAFF
TRBV19	CATSSLAPSYEQYF
TRBV6-1	CASSDNQGALQPQHF